This TCR beta chain was observed in a study of control samples from healthy donors and cancer patients. Assay used: immunoSEQ multiplex PCR; TCRdb lists only in-frame clones, some missing. The repertoire consists of 110,000 or so clones, with roughly 91% occurring once and the leading ten covering approximately 15%. Germline loops: CDR1 GTSNPN, CDR2 SVGIG (reference sequence). CDR3 length: 15 amino acids. The V and J ends lost 0 bases and 0 bases respectively, with 9 bases between them. This receptor was identified in a woman aged 45-59 years in good health. This chain joins TRBV30 and TRBJ1-5; D perhaps matches TRBD1 (5 bases). The specimen was blood. The CDR3 DNA reads as TGTGCCTGGAGTGTAGGGACCCATAGCAATCAGCCCCAGCATTTT. Translated: CAWSVGTHSNQPQHF.